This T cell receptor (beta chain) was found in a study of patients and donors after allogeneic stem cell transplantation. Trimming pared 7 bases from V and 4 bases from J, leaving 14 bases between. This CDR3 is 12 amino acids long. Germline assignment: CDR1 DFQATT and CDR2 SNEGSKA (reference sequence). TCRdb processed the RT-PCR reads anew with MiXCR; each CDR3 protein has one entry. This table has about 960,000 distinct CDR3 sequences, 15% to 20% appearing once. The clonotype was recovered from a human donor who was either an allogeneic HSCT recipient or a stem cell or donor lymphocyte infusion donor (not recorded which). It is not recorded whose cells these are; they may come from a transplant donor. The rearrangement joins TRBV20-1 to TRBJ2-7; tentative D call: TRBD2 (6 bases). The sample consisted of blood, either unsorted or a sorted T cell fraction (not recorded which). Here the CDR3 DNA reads TGCAGTGGCGCGGGGTGGGGGTACGAGCAGTACTTC. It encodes CSGAGWGYEQYF.